The clone carrying this T cell receptor (beta chain) was observed at least ten times. Its antigen is unidentified. The entry originates in a study of HIV-infected children after antiretroviral therapy interruption. The wider study: Most participating children were previously exposed to EBV and CMV.

Treatment specified: PENTA 11 planned treatment interruption arm or continuous ART arm. Per germline, CDR1 SEHNR and CDR2 FQNEAQ (reference sequence). V was pared by 3 bases and J by 7 bases, with 16 bases between. The CDR3 is made up of 14 amino acids. Unique molecular identifiers were included in an RNA-based 3' RACE TCR library. TCRdb re-called the 3' RACE reads with MiXCR, one entry per CDR3 protein. The table includes approximately 15,000 distinct CDR3 sequences, approximately 3.6% detected once. Study-level points and caveats: After treatment interruption started, naive CD4+ CDR3 overlap across time points dropped.

The chain joins TRBV7-9 to TRBJ2-7, with D perhaps TRBD1 or TRBD2 (5 bases each). This clonotype originated in a pool of human donors with HIV. Sequencing used CD45RO+ CD8+ T cells from PBMCs, pooled from several time points, obtained from a donor given antiretroviral therapy, either interrupted or continuous. Subset meaning: memory CD8+ CD45RO+ CD45RA- T cells. This CDR3 reads CASSFGDARWEQYF. The CDR3 DNA reads as TGTGCCAGCAGCTTTGGGGACGCACGGTGGGAGCAGTACTTC.